This T cell receptor (beta chain) was captured by sequencing in a study of cytotoxic CD8 clonotypes in ibrutinib-treated CLL. Sequencing was performed with immunoSEQ multiplex PCR; in TCRdb, only in-frame clones are kept and a portion is missing. The sample holds over 100,000 clones; roughly 88% are singletons and the top ten take around 2.1%. Concerning this clone: Its target is unknown.

Findings and limits, study-wide: Patients had baseline clonality above age-matched healthy donors, and this clonality moved with circulating CD8+ T-cell counts.

The receptor was derived from a human donor with chronic lymphocytic leukemia. The sequences come from PBMCs, collected after 24 months of ibrutinib treatment.

CDR3 DNA: TGTGCCAGCAGTTTTAGGGAGCAGTACTTC. It codes for CASSFREQYF. The genes are TRBV2 and TRBJ2-7; D call uncertain. The CDR3 loop spans 10 amino acids. Looked up from germline, CDR1 is SNHLY and CDR2 is FYNNEI. V lost 5 bases and J lost 7, with 6 bases in between.